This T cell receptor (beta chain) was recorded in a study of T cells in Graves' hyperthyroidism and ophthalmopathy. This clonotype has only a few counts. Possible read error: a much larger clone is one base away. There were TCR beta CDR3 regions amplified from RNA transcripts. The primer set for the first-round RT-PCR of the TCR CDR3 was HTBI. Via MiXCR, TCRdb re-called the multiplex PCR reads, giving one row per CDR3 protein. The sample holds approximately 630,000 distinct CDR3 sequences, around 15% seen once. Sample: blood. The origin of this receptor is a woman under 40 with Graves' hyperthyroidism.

CDR3 nucleotide sequence: TGTGCCAGCAGTGATAACACCGGGGAGCTGTTTTTT. Translation: CASSDNTGELFF. The chain recombines TRBV25-1 with TRBJ2-2; no definite D call. CDR1 and CDR2 (germline): MGHDK, SYGVNS. Trimming pared 3 bases from V and 2 bases from J, leaving 1 base between. This CDR3 comprises 12 residues.